This entry lists 12 T cell receptor beta chains sequenced from one sample in a study of regulatory T cells in long-lasting Graves disease. To make TCR beta libraries, researchers used iRepertoire HTBI primers and Arm-PCR of CDR3 regions. In TCRdb, the multiplex PCR reads were re-called with MiXCR into one record per CDR3 protein. The sample lists around 460,000 distinct CDR3 sequences, 11% to 15% occurring once. Documented time point: newly diagnosed GD, antithyroid drugs for less than 3 months. Extracted RNA from PBMCs served as the source of the TCR library. These same records also appear under a second study, on T cells in Graves' hyperthyroidism and ophthalmopathy.

Here the sequenced sample was peripheral blood mononuclear cells (PBMCs), taken at new diagnosis, from a patient treated with antithyroid drugs. Every receptor here comes from a woman aged 45 to 65 with Graves disease.

This clonotype has only a few counts. The CDR3 loop is CASSAPGQLNSPLHF. DNA of the CDR3: TGTGCCAGCAGCGCTCCGGGACAACTTAATTCACCCCTCCACTTT. The chain has TRBV5-6 and TRBJ1-6; tentatively, D is TRBD1 (6 bases). This CDR3 is 15 amino acids long. The germline gives CDR1 SGHDT, CDR2 YYEEEE. Trimming took off 4 bases at V and 6 bases at J, with 14 bases between the two ends.

In its sample, this clonotype was seen a few times. The chain employs TRBV28 and TRBJ1-2, with TRBD1 as a possible D gene (6 bases). V lost 2 bases and J lost 0, with 13 bases in between. The germline CDR1 and CDR2 sequences are MDHEN and SYDVKM. This CDR3 has 16 amino acids. The CDR3 spells CASSLGQILSNYGYTF. In DNA form, the CDR3 reads TGTGCCAGCAGTTTAGGACAGATACTTTCTAACTATGGCTACACCTTC.

The chain has TRBV7-2 and TRBJ2-3, with D perhaps TRBD1 or TRBD2 (7 bases each). Trimming removed 1 base at V and 5 bases at J, with 16 bases between. The CDR3 is 16 amino acids. Germline CDR1 SGHTA, CDR2 FQGNSA. DNA for the CDR3: TGTGCCAGCAGCTTAGGGGAGGGGAGGGGGCGAGATACGCAGTATTTT. Translation gives CASSLGEGRGRDTQYF.

V and J are TRBV5-1 and TRBJ1-6; D is ambiguous. The V gene lost 3 bases and the J gene lost 0 bases, with 19 bases spanning the gap. Germline V gives CDR1 SGHRS, CDR2 YFSETQ. There are 19 residues in the CDR3. The CDR3 loop reads CASSSPGISFGSYNSPLHF. The CDR3 nucleotides are TGCGCCAGCAGCTCACCGGGGATATCGTTTGGCTCCTATAATTCACCCCTCCACTTT. The variable domain in full, with the rest retrieved from reference TRBV5-1 and TRBJ1-6, is KAGVTQTPRYLIKTRGQQVTLSCSPISGHRSVSWYQQTPGQGLQFLFEYFSETQRNKGNFPGRFSGRQFSNSRSEMNVSTLELGDSALYLCASSSPGISFGSYNSPLHFGNGTRLTVT.

This clonotype was counted ten times or more. The CDR3 spells CASSQDFGGNQPQHF. Written as DNA, the CDR3 is TGTGCCAGCAGCCAAGATTTCGGAGGCAATCAGCCCCAGCATTTT. The V and J genes are TRBV3-1 and TRBJ1-5; unclear D gene. V was shortened by 0 bases and J by 2 bases, with 8 bases between the two germline ends. The CDR3 consists of 15 residues. CDR1 and CDR2 (germline): LGHDT, YNNKEL (reference sequence).

The J gene is TRBJ2-7, the V gene TRBV27, with TRBD2 matching over 8 bases. From germline, CDR1 is MNHEY and CDR2 SMNVEV (reference sequence). The CDR3 is 15 residues long. The V segment lost 4 bases and the J segment 3 bases; nucleotides outside the gene matches: 8. The CDR3 DNA sequence: TGTGCCAGCAGTTCTCTAGCGGGTGCCTACTACGAGCAGTACTTC. Translating it yields CASSSLAGAYYEQYF.

The chain links TRBV5-5 to TRBJ1-3; possible D gene TRBD1, 6 bases. The germline V and J ends were trimmed by 4 bases and 1 base, with 15 bases remaining between them. The CDR3 is made up of 16 amino acids. The germline V gene has CDR1 SGHKS and CDR2 YYEKEE (reference sequence). The CDR3 DNA follows: TGTGCCAGCAGCCCGGACAGCCTGATTTCTGGAAACACCATATATTTT. Amino acids: CASSPDSLISGNTIYF.

This clonotype was observed many times. The chain links TRBV18 to TRBJ1-3; D is possibly TRBD1 (6 bases). This CDR3 region has 15 residues. The germline gives CDR1 KGHSH, CDR2 LQKENI. The V end lost 5 bases, the J end lost 2 bases, and 13 bases lay between the germline ends. The CDR3 protein is CASSDQQGPGNTIYF. CDR3 nucleotide sequence: TGTGCCAGCTCAGATCAACAGGGACCTGGAAACACCATATATTTT.

V usage is TRBV30 and J usage is TRBJ2-7; TRBD1 is a possible D gene (5 bases). Trimming left V 2 bases short and J 7 bases short, with 9 bases between. The germline gives CDR1 GTSNPN, CDR2 SVGIG (reference sequence). The CDR3 is 11 amino acids. The CDR3 sequence is CAWSSRAEQYF. CDR3 in DNA: TGTGCCTGGAGTAGCAGGGCAGAGCAGTACTTC.

Concerning this clonotype itself: A far larger clone is one base from this, pointing to a likely read error. The CDR3 DNA is TGTGCCGGCAGTTACGGAGGGGAGGAGACCCAGTACTTC. This encodes CAGSYGGEETQYF. The rearrangement links TRBV6-9 to TRBJ2-5; TRBD2 is a possible D gene (6 bases). Germline V CDR1 and CDR2: MNHGY, SVAAGI. This CDR3 comprises 13 residues.

This clonotype was seen ten or more times. The J gene is TRBJ2-5, the V gene TRBV28, with 9 nucleotides matching TRBD1. Germline CDR1 and CDR2: MDHEN and SYDVKM. The CDR3 contains 20 residues. The V gene end was trimmed by 5 bases and the J gene end by 0 bases; junction bases not matched to a gene: 19. CDR3 nucleotide sequence: TGTGCCAGCAGTGGGACCAATCCGGGACAGGGCCAGCCCAACCAAGAGACCCAGTACTTC. Protein product: CASSGTNPGQGQPNQETQYF.

With regard to this clonotype: The missing conserved phenylalanine or tryptophan at the end of this CDR3 makes a read error likely. The genes are TRBV5-1 and TRBJ2-3; D unresolved. V lost 2 bases to trimming and J lost 0 bases, with 7 bases between them. The CDR3 has 14 residues. Germline V gene lookup returns CDR1 SGHRS and CDR2 YFSETQ. The CDR3 nucleotides are TGCGCCAGCAGCTTTGATCCTAGCACAGATACGCAGTATTGT. Translated: CASSFDPSTDTQYC.